The clone carrying this T cell receptor (beta chain) was seen ten or more times. What it binds is unknown. Germline V CDR1 and CDR2: DFQATT, SNEGSKA (reference sequence). The CDR3 loop spans 11 amino acids. Trimming took 2 bases from V and 11 from J, leaving 10 bases between them. The entry originates in a study of T cells in Graves' hyperthyroidism and ophthalmopathy. General study points: The model anticipated ophthalmopathy a median around 6 months pre-onset.

The TCR beta CDR3 regions underwent amplification using RNA transcripts as the source. First-round RT-PCR with HTBI primers amplified the TCR CDR3 region. In TCRdb, the multiplex PCR reads were re-called with MiXCR into one record per CDR3 protein. The sample has about half a million distinct CDR3 sequences, roughly 16% seen once. The chain carries TRBV20-1 and TRBJ1-5; D not resolved. The sequencing input was blood. The receptor's source is a woman in her 30s with Graves' ophthalmopathy. CDR3 region: CSARTEGAQHF. In DNA, the CDR3 is TGCAGTGCTAGAACGGAAGGAGCCCAGCATTTT.